This T cell receptor (beta chain) comes out of a study of identical twins. TCRdb fed the 5' RACE reads into MiXCR, producing one record per CDR3 protein. The data show hundreds of thousands of distinct CDR3 sequences, about 20% seen once. The CDR3 covers 13 residues. The ends were cut back, 5 bases at V and 9 bases at J, with 14 bases in the middle. Germline CDR1 is SGHTA and CDR2 is FQGNSA. This clonotype was counted only a few times. The same data also went into a second study, on T cells expressing NK-cell markers. That work adds: Sorted CD3+CD56-NKG2C+, CD3+CD56+NKG2C+ and CD3+CD56+NKG2C- T cells supplied the TCR beta repertoires. Several experiments confined sorting to alpha-beta TCR T cells with an anti-gamma-delta TCR antibody. Of CD8+ T cells, about 1.0-8% belonged to dominant NKG2C+ clonotypes in roughly 6 donors.

The chain is built from TRBV7-2 and TRBJ2-1, with D hard to call. Sequenced: PBMCs. The source is a woman aged 18-29 years in good health. The CDR3 nucleotides are TGTGCCAGCAGCCCAATGTTGGCGGCTGAGCAGTTCTTC. It yields the protein CASSPMLAAEQFF.